Following are 11 T cell receptor beta chains from one sample sequenced in a study of T cells in Graves' hyperthyroidism and ophthalmopathy. Amplification of TCR beta CDR3 regions used RNA as the template. The TCR CDR3 was amplified in a first-round RT-PCR using the HTBI primer set. TCRdb reprocessed the multiplex PCR reads with MiXCR, giving one entry per CDR3 protein. The sample includes under 350,000 distinct CDR3 sequences, about 21% of them seen just once. The material sequenced was blood. All receptors come from a woman aged 50 to 65 with Graves' hyperthyroidism.

This clonotype appeared many times. The rearrangement links TRBV5-1 to TRBJ2-7; the match to TRBD2 covers 10 bases. The CDR3 sequence is 13 residues long. Germline CDR1 SGHRS, CDR2 YFSETQ. Germline trimming cut 8 bases from V and 2 bases from J; bases unmatched to any gene: 4. The CDR3, as DNA: TGCGCCAGTAGACTAGCGGGCCCCTACGAGCAGTACTTC. Encoded protein: CASRLAGPYEQYF.

Concerning this clonotype: A much larger clone differs by one base, so this may be a read error. This chain links TRBV2 with TRBJ1-5, with D possibly matching TRBD1 (6 bases). This CDR3 spans 15 amino acids. Germline lookup yields CDR1 SNHLY and CDR2 FYNNEI. Trimming removed 11 bases from V and 5 bases from J, with 22 bases in between. In DNA form, the CDR3 reads TGTGCCGGCCTCGAATCAGGGGTCCGGGATCAGCCCCAGCATTTT. This translates into CAGLESGVRDQPQHF.

The chain is built from TRBV5-1 and TRBJ1-1; TRBD1 might be the D (5 bases). This CDR3 contains 14 residues. Germline lookup yields CDR1 SGHRS and CDR2 YFSETQ. Trimming removed 4 bases from V and 7 bases from J, with 17 bases in between. The CDR3 here is CASSLLGPRGEAFF. The CDR3 DNA is TGCGCCAGCAGCCTTTTGGGGCCCAGAGGTGAAGCTTTCTTT.

The V gene is TRBV5-1, the J gene TRBJ2-1; TRBD2 agrees at 8 bases. CDR1 and CDR2 (germline): SGHRS, YFSETQ. V lost 0 bases to trimming and J lost 10 bases; unmatched junction nucleotides: 9. This CDR3 contains 15 residues. This CDR3 is CASSLDGRAPREQFF. The CDR3, as DNA: TGCGCCAGCAGCTTGGACGGGAGGGCCCCTCGGGAGCAGTTCTTC. Full variable domain (rest looked up from reference TRBV5-1 and TRBJ2-1): KAGVTQTPRYLIKTRGQQVTLSCSPISGHRSVSWYQQTPGQGLQFLFEYFSETQRNKGNFPGRFSGRQFSNSRSEMNVSTLELGDSALYLCASSLDGRAPREQFFGPGTRLTVL.

The chain uses TRBV10-3 and TRBJ2-5, with D maybe TRBD2 (7 bases). Germline assignment: CDR1 ENHRY and CDR2 SYGVKD. Trimming removed 5 bases from V and 3 bases from J, with 13 bases in between. The CDR3 runs to 14 residues. CDR3 sequence: CAISKRDTEETQYF. The DNA of the CDR3 is TGTGCCATCAGTAAGCGGGACACAGAAGAGACCCAGTACTTC.

The V gene is TRBV12-3 or TRBV12-4, the J gene TRBJ2-7; maybe TRBD2 (6 bases). CDR3 size: 15 residues. The V end lost 5 bases, the J end lost 0 bases, and 14 bases lay between the germline ends. The CDR3 loop reads CASSGRDGSSYEQYF. DNA for the CDR3: TGTGCCAGCAGTGGCCGGGACGGGAGCTCCTACGAGCAGTACTTC.

This clonotype was detected many times. This chain uses TRBV4-1 with TRBJ2-1; weak D call: TRBD1 (5 bases). V dropped 1 base and J dropped 5 bases, with 9 bases sitting between them. The CDR3 spans 14 residues. Germline V gene data show CDR1 as MGHRA and CDR2 as YSYEKL. CDR3 sequence: CASSQVTENNEQFF. The CDR3 DNA is TGCGCCAGCAGCCAAGTGACAGAGAACAATGAGCAGTTCTTC.

This sequence joins TRBV12-3 or TRBV12-4 and TRBJ2-7; 8 nucleotides line up with TRBD1. The CDR3 is 15 residues long. The V and J ends lost 0 bases and 2 bases, in that order; junction bases with no gene match: 3. CDR3 sequence: CASSLASGGTYEQYF. The CDR3 coding sequence is TGTGCCAGCAGTTTAGCGTCAGGGGGCACCTACGAGCAGTACTTC.

This clonotype is a singleton in its sample. A much larger clone lies a single base off, so this may be a read error. V is TRBV6-1 and J is TRBJ2-5, with TRBD2 matching over 10 bases. Germline V gene sequence: CDR1 MNHNS, CDR2 SASEGT. The CDR3 is 16 residues long. The CDR3: CASSELSAGGKETQHF. CDR3 in DNA: TGTGCCAGCAGTGAGCTCTCAGCGGGGGGGAAAGAGACCCAGCACTTC.

The table lists this clonotype with many counts. V gene TRBV20-1 combines with J gene TRBJ2-1; D is ambiguous. CDR1 is DFQATT and CDR2 is SNEGSKA in the germline V gene (reference sequence). The CDR3 loop spans 16 amino acids. V shed 2 bases and J shed 0 bases, with 14 bases lying between them. CDR3 residues: CSARTPDVSSYNEQFF. The CDR3 nucleotides are TGCAGTGCTAGAACTCCTGACGTAAGCTCCTACAATGAGCAGTTCTTC.

This sequence joins TRBV28 and TRBJ2-2, with unresolved D. The germline gives CDR1 MDHEN, CDR2 SYDVKM. This CDR3 region has 15 residues. V lost 3 bases and J 5 bases, leaving 13 bases between the germline ends. CDR3 region: CASSFTTRLTGELFF. Written as DNA, the CDR3 is TGTGCCAGCAGTTTTACGACCCGCCTGACCGGGGAGCTGTTTTTT.